The 30 T cell receptor beta chains below come from one sample, sequenced in a study of CD8+CD57+ T cells in acquired aplastic anemia. Genomic DNA acted as the template from which TCR beta VDJ combination and CDR3 sequence profiling were carried out. TCRdb analysed the reads with MiXCR anew, one entry per CDR3 protein. This sample yields fewer than 250,000 distinct CDR3 sequences, of which about half are seen a single time; roughly 15% belongs to the top ten. The sequenced sample consisted of sorted CD4+, CD8+, or CD8+CD57+ T cells (not recorded which) from PBMCs. These TCRs come from a human donor in good health, serving as a control.

CDR3 region: CASSRLAGVRETQYF. The CDR3 DNA follows: TGTGCCAGCAGTCGCTTAGCGGGAGTGAGGGAGACCCAGTACTTC. V usage is TRBV2 and J usage is TRBJ2-5, with 9 bases fitting TRBD2. In germline, CDR1 is SNHLY, CDR2 FYNNEI. The CDR3 consists of 15 residues. Unmatched junction bases numbered 9, after V lost 5 bases and J lost 5 bases. Full variable domain (outside the CDR3, taken from reference TRBV2 and TRBJ2-5): EPEVTQTPSHQVTQMGQEVILRCVPISNHLYFYWYRQILGQKVEFLVSFYNNEISEKSEIFDDQFSVERPDGSNFTLKIRSTKLEDSAMYFCASSRLAGVRETQYFGPGTRLLVL.

To note about this clonotype: The conserved phenylalanine or tryptophan is not found at the CDR3 terminus, so this likely reflects a read error. This sequence joins TRBV7-9 and TRBJ1-2; no reliable D call. Trimming took off 5 bases at V and 8 bases at J, with 21 bases between the two ends. CDR1 and CDR2 from the germline V gene are SEHNR and FQNEAQ (reference sequence). The CDR3 has 15 residues. The CDR3 bases are TGTGCCAGCAGCCTAGTAGCCGCGGACCGCCGGGGCTACACCTCC. The encoded protein is CASSLVAADRRGYTS.

Ten or more counts support this clonotype. J is TRBJ2-3 and V is TRBV6-5; TRBD2 agrees at 10 bases. This CDR3 is built from 15 residues. The junction had 7 bases not matched to a gene; V was cut back by 6 bases and J by 4 bases. Germline CDR1 is MNHEY and CDR2 is SVGAGI. CDR3 sequence: CASRTSGGASDTQYF. The CDR3 nucleotides are TGTGCCAGCAGAACCAGCGGGGGGGCTTCAGATACGCAGTATTTT.

Remarks on this clonotype: A clone one base away is much larger, so this may be a read error. The conserved phenylalanine or tryptophan is not found at the CDR3 terminus, so this likely reflects a read error. The V call is TRBV6-2 or TRBV6-3, the J call TRBJ2-7; D is undetermined. There are 13 residues in the CDR3. V dropped 5 bases and J dropped 2 bases, with 10 bases sitting between them. The germline CDR1 and CDR2 sequences are MNHEY and SVGEGT. For the CDR3, the DNA is TGTGCCAGCAGTCCAGTACCCACCTACGAGCAGTACTCC. Encoded protein: CASSPVPTYEQYS.

This clonotype has just one count. The chain uses TRBV24-1 and TRBJ1-5; D is unresolved. The germline V gene has CDR1 KGHDR and CDR2 SFDVKD. The CDR3 has 12 residues. Trimming removed 4 bases at V and 5 bases at J, with 5 bases between. CDR3 in amino acids: CATSDGDQPQHF. The CDR3 coding sequence is TGTGCCACCAGTGACGGCGATCAGCCCCAGCATTTT.

V is TRBV9 and J is TRBJ2-7; D possibly uses TRBD1 or TRBD2 (5 bases each). Between the trimmed V and J ends, which lost 4 bases and 3 bases, there was a span of 14 bases. Germline V gene sequence: CDR1 SGDLS, CDR2 YYNGEE. The CDR3 length is 14 residues. This CDR3 is CASSTEGTSYEQYF. The CDR3, as DNA: TGTGCCAGCAGCACAGAGGGGACCAGCTACGAGCAGTACTTC.

A few counts support this clonotype. This chain links TRBV10-2 with TRBJ2-7, with 7 bases identical to TRBD2. Germline values: CDR1 WSHSY, CDR2 SAAADI. The CDR3 extends over 15 amino acids. J lost 3 bases, V lost 7 bases, and 12 bases had no gene match. CDR3 nucleotide sequence: TGCGCCAGCAACGCCGGGGCAGCGGGGAGCTACGAGCAGTACTTC. Protein product: CASNAGAAGSYEQYF.

The chain carries TRBV15 and TRBJ2-3, with a weak D call TRBD2 (6 bases). CDR1 and CDR2 from the germline V gene are LNHNV and YYDKDF (reference sequence). The CDR3 covers 16 residues. Trimming removed 10 bases from V and 2 bases from J, with 22 bases in between. The CDR3 loop reads CASNPGGGDHTDTQYF. In DNA, the CDR3 is TGTGCCAGCAACCCGGGCGGCGGGGACCACACAGATACGCAGTATTTT. Based on the CDR3 plus reference TRBV15 and TRBJ2-3, the full variable domain is DAMVIQNPRYQVTQFGKPVTLSCSQTLNHNVMYWYQQKSSQAPKLLFHYYDKDFNNEADTPDNFQSRRPNTSFCFLDIRSPGLGDTAMYLCASNPGGGDHTDTQYFGPGTRLTVL.

This clonotype was seen a handful of times. The chain couples TRBV9 to TRBJ2-2; D not resolved. CDR3 length: 12 amino acids. Per the germline V gene, CDR1 is SGDLS and CDR2 is YYNGEE. The V and J ends lost 2 bases and 7 bases respectively, with 6 bases between them. CDR3 sequence (DNA): TGTGCCAGCAGCGTCCCAGGCGGGGAGCTGTTTTTT. Translation gives CASSVPGGELFF.

The V call is TRBV12-3 or TRBV12-4, the J call TRBJ2-7, with TRBD1 matching over 7 bases. The J segment lost 7 bases and the V segment lost 5 bases, leaving 14 bases of the junction unmatched. The CDR3 runs 15 residues. The CDR3 sequence is CASSPPNEGAEEQYF. The CDR3 bases are TGTGCCAGCAGTCCGCCCAACGAGGGGGCGGAGGAGCAGTACTTC.

The CDR3 here is CASKGYRAHTFSYEQYF. The CDR3 region has the DNA TGTGCCAGCAAAGGTTACAGAGCCCACACTTTCTCCTACGAGCAGTACTTC. The V and J genes are TRBV28 and TRBJ2-7; D is unresolved. CDR1 is MDHEN and CDR2 is SYDVKM in the germline V gene. Trimming stripped 7 bases from V and 0 bases from J, with 22 bases between. CDR3 length: 17 amino acids.

This clonotype has a count of ten or more. The rearrangement links TRBV11-1 to TRBJ2-3; D ambiguous. Germline CDR1 SGHAT, CDR2 FQDESV (reference sequence). With 1 base removed from V and 2 bases from J, the gap between germline ends came to 7 bases. CDR3 length: 14 residues. The CDR3 DNA reads TGTGCCAGCAGCTTAGACGGACCCACAGATACGCAGTATTTT. This codes for CASSLDGPTDTQYF.

Details on this clonotype: A much larger clonotype is one base distant, so this may be a read error. The chain employs TRBV6-5 and TRBJ2-7; tentatively, D is TRBD1 (6 bases). This CDR3 contains 15 residues. Trimming cost V 1 base and J 2 bases, with 12 bases left between them. Germline assignment: CDR1 MNHEY and CDR2 SVGAGI. CDR3 DNA sequence: TGTGCCAGCAGTTACTACCCACAGGGCCCCTACGAGCAGTACTTC. Its translation is CASSYYPQGPYEQYF.

This clonotype was counted a few times. This may stem from a read error, because a much larger clone lies one nucleotide away. The rearrangement links TRBV7-2 to TRBJ2-1; 7 bases map to TRBD2. V shed 5 bases and J 0 bases; nucleotides not matched to a gene: 10. CDR1 is SGHTA and CDR2 is FQGNSA in the germline V gene. This CDR3 spans 17 amino acids. The DNA of the CDR3 is TGTGCCAGCAGCGGATTCTTGGGCGGGAGCTCCTACAATGAGCAGTTCTTC. This codes for CASSGFLGGSSYNEQFF.

The chain has TRBV6-6 and TRBJ1-6, with D possibly matching TRBD1 (5 bases). The V gene's germline CDR1 is MNHNY and CDR2 SVGAGI (reference sequence). Trimming stripped 6 bases from V and 9 bases from J, with 15 bases between. The CDR3 contains 14 residues. The CDR3 DNA follows: TGTGCCAGCAGGCCTGGGCAGGGACTTTCACCCCTCCACTTT. Its translation is CASRPGQGLSPLHF.

This clonotype was counted many times. J is TRBJ1-2 and V is TRBV20-1, with D maybe TRBD1 (6 bases). Germline V gives CDR1 DFQATT, CDR2 SNEGSKA (reference sequence). Deletions cut 0 bases from V and 7 bases from J, with 12 bases between. CDR3 length equals 13 residues. CDR3 nucleotides: TGCAGTGCTAGAGATGGGGCAGGGGTTGGCTACACCTTC. As protein: CSARDGAGVGYTF.

This clonotype occurred many times. V and J are TRBV24-1 and TRBJ2-5; D remains ambiguous. Per germline, CDR1 KGHDR and CDR2 SFDVKD. Trimming left V 2 bases short and J 2 bases short, with 8 bases between. The length of the CDR3 is 14 residues. CDR3 in amino acids: CATSDWAAQETQYF. In DNA, the CDR3 is TGTGCCACCAGTGATTGGGCAGCACAAGAGACCCAGTACTTC.

The chain joins TRBV4-1 to TRBJ1-5, with 10 bases identical to TRBD1. The CDR3 totals 16 residues. Germline V lookup: CDR1 MGHRA, CDR2 YSYEKL. Trimming at V came to 0 bases and at J to 5 bases, leaving 4 bases not matched to a gene. The CDR3 reads CASSQDPTGGHQPQHF. CDR3 sequence (DNA): TGCGCCAGCAGCCAAGATCCGACAGGGGGCCATCAGCCCCAGCATTTT.

This chain uses TRBV5-5 with TRBJ1-2; D is ambiguous. Germline CDR1 and CDR2: SGHKS and YYEKEE (reference sequence). Trimming took off 0 bases at V and 3 bases at J, with 9 bases between the two ends. The CDR3 extends over 14 amino acids. CDR3 sequence: CASSLEAVDYGYTF. In DNA form, the CDR3 reads TGTGCCAGCAGCTTGGAGGCAGTGGACTATGGCTACACCTTC.

V gene TRBV5-1 combines with J gene TRBJ2-5, with D unclear. Trimming pared 5 bases from V and 4 bases from J, leaving 12 bases between. This CDR3 spans 13 amino acids. Germline lookup yields CDR1 SGHRS and CDR2 YFSETQ. The CDR3 region is CASRMFIRETQYF. The CDR3 region has the DNA TGCGCCAGCAGAATGTTCATCCGAGAGACCCAGTACTTC.

This clonotype was detected ten times or more. The V gene is TRBV30, the J gene TRBJ1-1; D remains unclear. V was trimmed by 3 bases and J by 2 bases, leaving 7 bases between them. This CDR3 region has 12 residues. Germline-derived CDR1 and CDR2 are GTSNPN and SVGIG (reference sequence). The CDR3 DNA follows: TGTGCCTGGAGACGGGGTAACACTGAAGCTTTCTTT. Encoded protein: CAWRRGNTEAFF.

This clonotype was observed once. The J gene is TRBJ2-3, the V gene TRBV7-2, with 8 bases lining up with TRBD1. In germline, CDR1 is SGHTA, CDR2 FQGNSA. The CDR3 spans 14 residues. With 5 bases clipped from V and 4 bases from J, the junction kept 5 bases outside the gene matches. CDR3 residues: CASSLDRAADTQYF. The DNA of the CDR3 is TGTGCCAGCAGCCTGGACAGGGCAGCAGATACGCAGTATTTT. Drawing the rest from reference TRBV7-2 and TRBJ2-3, the complete variable domain is GAGVSQSPSNKVTEKGKDVELRCDPISGHTALYWYRQSLGQGLEFLIYFQGNSAPDKSGLPSDRFSAERTGGSVSTLTIQRTQQEDSAVYLCASSLDRAADTQYFGPGTRLTVL.

This clonotype was observed a handful of times. V gene TRBV10-3 combines with J gene TRBJ1-2; maybe TRBD1 (5 bases). The CDR3 has 15 amino acids. Germline-derived CDR1 and CDR2 are ENHRY and SYGVKD. Trimming left V 6 bases short and J 5 bases short, with 19 bases between. CDR3 coding DNA: TGTGCCATCAGCGGACACCGTTCCAGCGAGTATGGCTACACCTTC. Amino acid sequence: CAISGHRSSEYGYTF.

This clonotype came up many times. The V call is TRBV12-3 or TRBV12-4, the J call TRBJ2-2, with D uncertain. Trimming took off 8 bases at V and 1 base at J, with 23 bases between the two ends. The CDR3 runs 18 residues. CDR3 region: CASQKDIPLTENTGELFF. CDR3 nucleotides: TGTGCCAGCCAAAAGGATATCCCCCTTACAGAGAACACCGGGGAGCTGTTTTTT.

The rearrangement links TRBV19 to TRBJ1-2; 9 bases agree with TRBD1. The germline gives CDR1 LNHDA, CDR2 SQIVND (reference sequence). Germline trimming cut 2 bases from V and 6 bases from J; bases unmatched to any gene: 13. CDR3 size: 17 residues. As DNA, the CDR3 is TGTGCCAGTAGTATATCATTAGCCGGGACAGGGACGGATGGCTACACCTTC. Translating it yields CASSISLAGTGTDGYTF.

This clonotype came up many times. This chain connects TRBV14 to TRBJ1-1, with D hard to call. CDR1 and CDR2 from the germline V gene are SGHDN and FVKESK. The CDR3 has 14 amino acids. V was shortened by 2 bases and J by 3 bases, with 10 bases between the two germline ends. The CDR3 sequence: CASSQNQDHTEAFF. DNA of the CDR3: TGTGCCAGCAGCCAAAATCAGGACCACACTGAAGCTTTCTTT.

This clonotype appeared many times. The chain has TRBV5-8 and TRBJ1-1; 7 positions match TRBD1. Germline trimming cut 1 base from V and 5 bases from J; bases unmatched to any gene: 8. In germline, CDR1 is SGHTS, CDR2 YDEGEE. CDR3 length: 15 amino acids. The CDR3 is CASSLKGAGETEAFF. In DNA, the CDR3 is TGTGCCAGCAGCTTGAAGGGGGCGGGTGAGACTGAAGCTTTCTTT.

The chain has TRBV20-1 and TRBJ2-7; maybe TRBD1 (6 bases). The CDR3 covers 13 residues. V was cut by 5 bases and J by 0 bases, with 11 bases left in between. Germline V CDR1 and CDR2: DFQATT, SNEGSKA (reference sequence). The CDR3 DNA sequence: TGCAGTGCTCTCCGGACAGACTCCTACGAGCAGTACTTC. As protein: CSALRTDSYEQYF.

The gene calls are TRBV2 and TRBJ2-1, with 8 bases matching TRBD2. The V segment lost 6 bases and the J segment 8 bases; nucleotides outside the gene matches: 15. Germline CDR1 is SNHLY and CDR2 is FYNNEI. This CDR3 contains 16 residues. The DNA for the CDR3 is TGTGCCAGCAGAATGTCGGGACTAGTGGAGTCTGATGAGCAGTTCTTC. This encodes CASRMSGLVESDEQFF.

This clonotype occurred a few times. Possible read error: a much larger clone is one base away. Likely a read error: the CDR3 ends without its conserved phenylalanine or tryptophan. V gene TRBV7-9 combines with J gene TRBJ2-5, with 7 bases lining up with TRBD2. The germline gives CDR1 SEHNR, CDR2 FQNEAQ (reference sequence). V shed 5 bases, J shed 5 bases, and the junction held 11 bases outside the gene matches. The CDR3 is 15 amino acids. CDR3 in DNA: TGTGCCAGCAGCCTCCGGGGGGAAGACTTGGAGACCCAGTACTCC. It encodes CASSLRGEDLETQYS.